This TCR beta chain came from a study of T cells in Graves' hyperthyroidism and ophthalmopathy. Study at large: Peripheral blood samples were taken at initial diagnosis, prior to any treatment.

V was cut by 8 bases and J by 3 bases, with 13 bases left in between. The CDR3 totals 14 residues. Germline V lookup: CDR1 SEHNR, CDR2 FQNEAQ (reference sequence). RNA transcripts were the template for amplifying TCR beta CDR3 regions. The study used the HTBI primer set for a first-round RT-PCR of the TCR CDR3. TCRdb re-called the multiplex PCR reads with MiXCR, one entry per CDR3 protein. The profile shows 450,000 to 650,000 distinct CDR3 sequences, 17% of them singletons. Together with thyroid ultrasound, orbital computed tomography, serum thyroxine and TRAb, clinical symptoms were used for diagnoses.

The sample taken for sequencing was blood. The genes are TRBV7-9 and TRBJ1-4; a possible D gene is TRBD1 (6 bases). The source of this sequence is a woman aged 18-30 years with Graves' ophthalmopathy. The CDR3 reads CASGRGAPNEKLFF. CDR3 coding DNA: TGTGCCAGCGGAAGGGGGGCACCTAATGAAAAACTGTTTTTT.